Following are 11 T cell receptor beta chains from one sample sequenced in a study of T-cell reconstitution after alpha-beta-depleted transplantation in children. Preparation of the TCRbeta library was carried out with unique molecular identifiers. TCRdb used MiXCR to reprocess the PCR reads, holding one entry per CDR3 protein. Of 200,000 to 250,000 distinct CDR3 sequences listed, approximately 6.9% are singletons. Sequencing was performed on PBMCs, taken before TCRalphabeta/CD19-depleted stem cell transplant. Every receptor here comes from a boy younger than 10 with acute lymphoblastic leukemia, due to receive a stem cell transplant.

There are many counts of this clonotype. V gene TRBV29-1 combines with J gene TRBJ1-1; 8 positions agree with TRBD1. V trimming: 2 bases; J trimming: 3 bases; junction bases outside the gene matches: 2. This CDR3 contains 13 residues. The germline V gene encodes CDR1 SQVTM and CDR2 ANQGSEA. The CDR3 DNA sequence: TGCAGCGTTGAAAGGGACAGGTACACTGAAGCTTTCTTT. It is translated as CSVERDRYTEAFF.

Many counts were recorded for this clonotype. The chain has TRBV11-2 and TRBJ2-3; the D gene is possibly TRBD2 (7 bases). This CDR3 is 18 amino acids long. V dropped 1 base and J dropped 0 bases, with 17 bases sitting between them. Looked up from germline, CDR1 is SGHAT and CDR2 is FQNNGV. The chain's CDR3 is CASSLGRLGGASTDTQYF. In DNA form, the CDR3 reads TGTGCCAGCAGCTTAGGTCGACTAGGGGGGGCTAGCACAGATACGCAGTATTTT.

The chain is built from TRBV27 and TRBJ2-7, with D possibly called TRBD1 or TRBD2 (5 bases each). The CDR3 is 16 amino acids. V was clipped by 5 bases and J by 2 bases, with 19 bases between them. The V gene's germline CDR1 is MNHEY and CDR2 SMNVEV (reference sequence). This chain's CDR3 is CASSPSMGTQTYEQYF. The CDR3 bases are TGTGCCAGCAGTCCTTCGATGGGGACCCAAACCTACGAGCAGTACTTC.

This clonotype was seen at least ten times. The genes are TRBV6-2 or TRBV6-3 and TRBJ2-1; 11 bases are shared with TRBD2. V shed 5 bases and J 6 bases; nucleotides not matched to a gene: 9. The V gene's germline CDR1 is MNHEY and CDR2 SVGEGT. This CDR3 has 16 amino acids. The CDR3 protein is CASSTLGLAATNEQFF. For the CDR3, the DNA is TGTGCCAGCAGTACCCTGGGACTAGCGGCGACCAATGAGCAGTTCTTC.

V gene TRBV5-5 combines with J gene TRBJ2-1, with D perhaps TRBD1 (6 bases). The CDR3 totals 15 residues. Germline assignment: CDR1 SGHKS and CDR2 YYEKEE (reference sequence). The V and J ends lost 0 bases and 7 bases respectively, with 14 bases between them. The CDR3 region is CASSLDSGTPNEQFF. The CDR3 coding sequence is TGTGCCAGCAGCTTGGATTCGGGGACACCTAATGAGCAGTTCTTC.

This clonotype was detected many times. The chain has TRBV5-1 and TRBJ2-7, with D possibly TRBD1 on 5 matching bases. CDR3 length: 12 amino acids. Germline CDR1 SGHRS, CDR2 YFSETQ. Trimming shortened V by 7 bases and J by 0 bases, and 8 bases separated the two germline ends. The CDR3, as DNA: TGCGCCAGCGGGGCCGACTCCTACGAGCAGTACTTC. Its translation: CASGADSYEQYF.

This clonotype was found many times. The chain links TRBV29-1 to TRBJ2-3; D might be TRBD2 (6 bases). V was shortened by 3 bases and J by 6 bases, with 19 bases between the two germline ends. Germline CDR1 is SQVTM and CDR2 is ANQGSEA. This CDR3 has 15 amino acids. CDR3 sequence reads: CSVDTRGGPTDTQYF. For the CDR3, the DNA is TGCAGCGTTGATACTAGGGGAGGCCCCACTGATACGCAGTATTTT.

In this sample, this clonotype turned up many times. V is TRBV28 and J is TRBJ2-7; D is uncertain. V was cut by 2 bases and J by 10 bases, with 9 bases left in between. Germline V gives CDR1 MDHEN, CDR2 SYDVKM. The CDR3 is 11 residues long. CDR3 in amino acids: CASSLVGEQYF. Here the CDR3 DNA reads TGTGCCAGCAGTTTAGTTGGGGAACAGTACTTC.

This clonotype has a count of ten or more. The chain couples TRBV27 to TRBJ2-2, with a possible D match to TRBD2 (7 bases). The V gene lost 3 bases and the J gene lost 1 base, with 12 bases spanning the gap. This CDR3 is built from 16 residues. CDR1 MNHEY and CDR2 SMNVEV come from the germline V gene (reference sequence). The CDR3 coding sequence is TGTGCCAGCAGTTTCCGGGGGGACATGAACACCGGGGAGCTGTTTTTT. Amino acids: CASSFRGDMNTGELFF.

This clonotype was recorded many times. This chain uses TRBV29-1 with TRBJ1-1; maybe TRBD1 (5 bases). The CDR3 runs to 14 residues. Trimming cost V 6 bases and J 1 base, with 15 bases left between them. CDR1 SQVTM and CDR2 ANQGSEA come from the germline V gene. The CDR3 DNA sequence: TGCAGCGTCAAGACAGATTTATGGAACACTGAAGCTTTCTTT. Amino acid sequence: CSVKTDLWNTEAFF. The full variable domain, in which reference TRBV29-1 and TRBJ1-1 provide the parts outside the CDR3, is SAVISQKPSRDICQRGTSLTIQCQVDSQVTMMFWYRQQPGQSLTLIATANQGSEATYESGFVIDKFPISRPNLTFSTLTVSNMSPEDSSIYLCSVKTDLWNTEAFFGQGTRLTVV.

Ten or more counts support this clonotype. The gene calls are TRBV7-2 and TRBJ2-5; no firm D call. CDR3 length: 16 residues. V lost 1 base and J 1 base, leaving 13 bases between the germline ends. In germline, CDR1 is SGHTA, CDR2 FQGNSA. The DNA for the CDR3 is TGTGCCAGCAGCTTAGGGCCTTCGGGCCCCCAAGAGACCCAGTACTTC. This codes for CASSLGPSGPQETQYF.